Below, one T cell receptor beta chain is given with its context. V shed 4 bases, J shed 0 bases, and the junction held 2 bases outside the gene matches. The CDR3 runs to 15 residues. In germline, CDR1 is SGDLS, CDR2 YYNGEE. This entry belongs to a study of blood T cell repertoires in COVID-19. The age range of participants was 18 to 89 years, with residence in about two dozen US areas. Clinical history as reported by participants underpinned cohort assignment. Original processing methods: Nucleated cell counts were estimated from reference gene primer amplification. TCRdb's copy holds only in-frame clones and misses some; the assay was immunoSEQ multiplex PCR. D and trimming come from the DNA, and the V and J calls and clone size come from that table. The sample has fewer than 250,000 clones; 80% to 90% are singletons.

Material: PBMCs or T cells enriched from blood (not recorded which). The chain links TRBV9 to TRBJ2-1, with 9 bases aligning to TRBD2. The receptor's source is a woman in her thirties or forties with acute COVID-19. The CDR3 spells CASSSSGSSYNEQFF. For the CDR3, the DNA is TGTGCCAGCAGCAGTAGCGGGAGCTCCTACAATGAGCAGTTCTTC.